This TCR beta chain was sequenced during a study of T cells in Graves' hyperthyroidism and ophthalmopathy. RNA transcripts served as the template for amplifying TCR beta CDR3 regions. First-round RT-PCR of the TCR CDR3 relied on the HTBI primer set. TCRdb processed the multiplex PCR reads anew with MiXCR; each CDR3 protein has one entry. The sample has about 580,000 distinct CDR3 sequences; approximately 15% are singletons. This clonotype has at least ten counts. Its antigen remains unknown. Study-wide points: Onset of ophthalmopathy came a median roughly 6.9 months after the model predicted it.

The trim removed 5 bases at V and 2 bases at J, leaving 7 bases unmatched. The germline CDR1 and CDR2 sequences are LNHDA and SQIVND (reference sequence). This CDR3 comprises 16 residues. The chain recombines TRBV19 with TRBJ2-4; 9 positions match TRBD1. The sequence derives from a woman between 25 and 40 years old with Graves' hyperthyroidism that later progressed to Graves' ophthalmopathy. Sequencing input: blood. The CDR3 DNA is TGTGCCAGTAGTTTGGGACAGGGAAGAACCAAAAACATTCAGTACTTC. It translates to CASSLGQGRTKNIQYF.